Below are 22 T cell receptor beta chains sequenced from a single sample in a study of T cell changes during pregnancy in multiple sclerosis. Produced via immunoSEQ multiplex PCR; TCRdb's table is partial and in-frame only. The sample has 30,000 to 40,000 clones, around 91% seen once. Sequenced here: CD8+ T cells from peripheral blood mononuclear cells, sampled in the second trimester of pregnancy. All receptors derive from a female donor with multiple sclerosis, enrolled in a pregnancy study.

The chain carries TRBV2 and TRBJ2-7; D is uncertain. Trimming cost V 1 base and J 6 bases, with 10 bases left between them. CDR1 is SNHLY and CDR2 is FYNNEI in the germline V gene. The CDR3 has 13 residues. CDR3 DNA sequence: TGTGCCAGCAGTGAAGAGGCTAGATCCGAGCAGTACTTC. This translates into CASSEEARSEQYF.

The chain combines TRBV5-6 with TRBJ2-7; 7 nucleotides align to TRBD2. Germline V gene data show CDR1 as SGHDT and CDR2 as YYEEEE. Unmatched junction bases numbered 6, after V lost 4 bases and J lost 5 bases. CDR3 size: 13 residues. CDR3 bases: TGTGCCAGCAGCCCCGAGGGAGGGCACGAGCAGTACTTC. Protein product: CASSPEGGHEQYF.

This chain links TRBV6-5 with TRBJ2-2; tentatively, D is TRBD2 (5 bases). The CDR3 totals 15 residues. Trimming stripped 2 bases from V and 6 bases from J, with 13 bases between. Germline V CDR1 and CDR2: MNHEY, SVGAGI. CDR3 DNA sequence: TGTGCCAGCAGTTACAATCGATGGCGGGCCGGGGAGCTGTTTTTT. Translated, it gives CASSYNRWRAGELFF.

This sequence joins TRBV5-1 and TRBJ1-1, with D maybe TRBD1 (6 bases). V was clipped by 4 bases and J by 3 bases, with 16 bases between them. The CDR3 has 15 amino acids. Germline CDR1 is SGHRS and CDR2 is YFSETQ. The CDR3 sequence is CASSQGGGLYTEAFF. The CDR3 bases are TGCGCCAGCAGCCAAGGGGGGGGACTATACACTGAAGCTTTCTTT. The variable domain in full, with the rest retrieved from reference TRBV5-1 and TRBJ1-1, is KAGVTQTPRYLIKTRGQQVTLSCSPISGHRSVSWYQQTPGQGLQFLFEYFSETQRNKGNFPGRFSGRQFSNSRSEMNVSTLELGDSALYLCASSQGGGLYTEAFFGQGTRLTVV.

This chain joins TRBV6-6 and TRBJ2-2; D uncertain. The CDR3 covers 16 residues. CDR1 is MNHNY, CDR2 SVGAGI, per germline (reference sequence). Trimming left V 7 bases short and J 1 base short, with 16 bases between. The CDR3 nucleotides are TGTGCCAGCACCCCGGCTGGGCTAAAGAACACCGGGGAGCTGTTTTTT. This sequence encodes CASTPAGLKNTGELFF.

The chain links TRBV19 to TRBJ2-1; TRBD2 matches at 8 bases. The CDR3 extends over 13 amino acids. Trimming removed 3 bases from V and 6 bases from J; junction bases left unmatched: 1. Germline values: CDR1 LNHDA, CDR2 SQIVND (reference sequence). CDR3 in DNA: TGTGCCAGTAGTATGGGACTAGTCAATGAGCAGTTCTTC. It encodes CASSMGLVNEQFF.

The V gene is TRBV27, the J gene TRBJ1-1, with unresolved D. Trimming left V 7 bases short and J 0 bases short, with 18 bases between. CDR1 is MNHEY and CDR2 is SMNVEV in the germline V gene (reference sequence). The CDR3 has 16 amino acids. CDR3 loop: CASTPLSHDMNTEAFF. CDR3 coding DNA: TGTGCCAGCACCCCCCTTAGTCACGATATGAACACTGAAGCTTTCTTT.

The rearrangement uses TRBV27 and TRBJ2-1; D call uncertain. Germline CDR1 and CDR2: MNHEY and SMNVEV (reference sequence). V lost 9 bases, J lost 0 bases, and 12 bases lay in between. The CDR3 runs to 14 residues. CDR3 region: CASTQFSSYNEQFF. CDR3 nucleotide sequence: TGTGCCAGTACGCAGTTCAGCTCCTACAATGAGCAGTTCTTC.

This rearrangement joins TRBV15 to TRBJ2-3; D ambiguous. V was trimmed by 1 base and J by 5 bases, leaving 10 bases between them. This CDR3 region has 14 residues. Germline loops: CDR1 LNHNV, CDR2 YYDKDF (reference sequence). As DNA, the CDR3 is TGTGCCACCAGCAGAGTCCGTACTCAAGATACGCAGTATTTT. It specifies CATSRVRTQDTQYF.

The V call is TRBV4-3, the J call TRBJ2-1, with 7 bases identical to TRBD2. This CDR3 is 16 amino acids long. The J segment lost 8 bases and the V segment lost 4 bases, leaving 14 bases of the junction unmatched. Germline assignment: CDR1 LGHNA and CDR2 YSLEER. The CDR3 coding sequence is TGCGCCAGCAGCCCAAATCCGGAGGGAGGGCCAGATGAGCAGTTCTTC. Its protein product is CASSPNPEGGPDEQFF.

V usage is TRBV7-9 and J usage is TRBJ2-1; 7 bases fit TRBD2. The CDR3 extends over 16 amino acids. Looked up from germline, CDR1 is SEHNR and CDR2 is FQNEAQ (reference sequence). V shed 1 base, J shed 8 bases, and the junction held 11 bases outside the gene matches. This chain's CDR3 is CASSLVIGTKRHEQFF. The DNA for the CDR3 is TGTGCCAGCAGCTTAGTTATTGGGACTAAACGACATGAGCAGTTCTTC.

The chain joins TRBV19 to TRBJ2-7, with a possible D match to TRBD2 (5 bases). The CDR3 has 14 amino acids. Trimming shortened V by 5 bases and J by 5 bases, and 16 bases separated the two germline ends. Germline V gene lookup returns CDR1 LNHDA and CDR2 SQIVND (reference sequence). CDR3 nucleotides: TGTGCCAGTAGTGCCGAGGAGGTTAGCCACGAGCAGTACTTC. Translated: CASSAEEVSHEQYF.

The chain couples TRBV7-2 to TRBJ2-3; 9 bases line up with TRBD2. Germline V gene sequence: CDR1 SGHTA, CDR2 FQGNSA. The CDR3 is made up of 16 amino acids. J gave up 5 bases and V 2 bases, and 8 bases lay outside the gene matches. The CDR3 region is CASSLWGGGGVDTQYF. As DNA, the CDR3 is TGTGCCAGCAGCTTATGGGGCGGCGGGGGGGTAGATACGCAGTATTTT.

This chain uses TRBV14 with TRBJ1-2; 8 bases line up with TRBD1. This CDR3 has 15 residues. The germline V gene encodes CDR1 SGHDN and CDR2 FVKESK. With 1 base clipped from V and 7 bases from J, the junction kept 8 bases outside the gene matches. CDR3 sequence: CASSQGRQGFSGYTF. In DNA, the CDR3 is TGTGCCAGCAGCCAAGGTCGACAGGGGTTTAGTGGCTACACCTTC.

This chain uses TRBV6-1 with TRBJ2-7, with 10 bases identical to TRBD1. This CDR3 contains 13 residues. Germline CDR1 and CDR2: MNHNS and SASEGT. V trimming: 7 bases; J trimming: 6 bases; junction bases outside the gene matches: 6. The CDR3 bases are TGTGCCAGCAAGGACAGGGGGTTAAGCGAGCAGTACTTC. Its translation is CASKDRGLSEQYF.

The chain is built from TRBV5-1 and TRBJ2-2, with 12 bases lining up with TRBD2. CDR1 is SGHRS, CDR2 YFSETQ, per germline. V shed 5 bases, J shed 6 bases, and the junction held 5 bases outside the gene matches. This CDR3 has 15 amino acids. The CDR3 here is CASSPTSGRPGELFF. As DNA, the CDR3 is TGCGCCAGCAGTCCTACTAGCGGGAGGCCCGGGGAGCTGTTTTTT.

A few counts support this clone. V gene TRBV12-5 combines with J gene TRBJ1-1; 7 bases align to TRBD1. V trimming: 5 bases; J trimming: 5 bases; junction bases outside the gene matches: 8. CDR1 is LGHNT, CDR2 FRNRAP, per germline. The CDR3 extends over 14 amino acids. For the CDR3, the DNA is TGTGCTAGTGGTCCTCCAGGGGGGAGAACTGAAGCTTTCTTT. This codes for CASGPPGGRTEAFF.

This clone was recorded only once. J is TRBJ2-7 and V is TRBV7-9, with 8 bases lining up with TRBD2. With V trimmed by 4 bases and J by 0 bases, 5 bases remained unmatched. The CDR3 is 15 residues long. Germline V gene lookup returns CDR1 SEHNR and CDR2 FQNEAQ (reference sequence). The CDR3 DNA sequence: TGTGCCAGCAGCTCCGAAGCGGGAGTCTCCTACGAGCAGTACTTC. Amino acid sequence: CASSSEAGVSYEQYF.

This chain's CDR3 is CASSIVQGVLSEQYF. CDR3 bases: TGTGCCAGTAGTATTGTACAGGGCGTTCTTTCCGAGCAGTACTTC. The chain couples TRBV19 to TRBJ2-7; maybe TRBD1 (6 bases). Germline V gene sequence: CDR1 LNHDA, CDR2 SQIVND (reference sequence). The CDR3 runs to 15 residues. Between the trimmed V and J ends, which lost 3 bases and 6 bases, there was a span of 18 bases.

This chain uses TRBV19 with TRBJ2-7; 7 nucleotides align to TRBD2. The trim removed 0 bases at V and 2 bases at J, leaving 7 bases unmatched. This CDR3 spans 16 amino acids. Germline CDR1 and CDR2: LNHDA and SQIVND (reference sequence). The CDR3 loop is CASSIDLTSSAYEQYF. The CDR3 DNA sequence: TGTGCCAGTAGTATAGATCTGACTAGCAGCGCCTACGAGCAGTACTTC. The entire variable domain, with the rest obtained from reference TRBV19 and TRBJ2-7, is as follows: DGGITQSPKYLFRKEGQNVTLSCEQNLNHDAMYWYRQDPGQGLRLIYYSQIVNDFQKGDIAEGYSVSREKKESFPLTVTSAQKNPTAFYLCASSIDLTSSAYEQYFGPGTRLTVT.

The chain couples TRBV28 to TRBJ1-1, with 9 positions matching TRBD1. Germline loops: CDR1 MDHEN, CDR2 SYDVKM. Germline trimming cut 8 bases from V and 4 bases from J; bases unmatched to any gene: 5. The CDR3 consists of 13 residues. The CDR3 protein is CASLGTGFTEAFF. The DNA for the CDR3 is TGTGCCAGCTTAGGGACAGGGTTCACTGAAGCTTTCTTT. The full variable domain, rest sourced from reference TRBV28 and TRBJ1-1, is DVKVTQSSRYLVKRTGEKVFLECVQDMDHENMFWYRQDPGLGLRLIYFSYDVKMKEKGDIPEGYSVSREKKERFSLILESASTNQTSMYLCASLGTGFTEAFFGQGTRLTVV.

V is TRBV7-2 and J is TRBJ2-7; TRBD1 is a possible D gene (6 bases). Germline loops: CDR1 SGHTA, CDR2 FQGNSA. The CDR3 runs to 14 residues. Deletions cut 5 bases from V and 4 bases from J, with 15 bases between. CDR3 sequence reads: CASSRRQEVYEQYF. The CDR3 DNA reads as TGTGCCAGCAGCAGGCGACAGGAAGTTTACGAGCAGTACTTC.